The source of this TCR beta chain is a study of blood T cell repertoires in COVID-19. Study in general: COVID-19 samples from acute and convalescent phases originated in the United States, Italy and Spain. The analysed material was cDNA or gDNA that came from T cells, B-cell-depleted T cells, or PBMCs.

Germline values: CDR1 GTSNPN, CDR2 SVGIG (reference sequence). Unmatched junction bases numbered 1, after V lost 3 bases and J lost 7 bases. The CDR3 runs 12 residues. Using immunoSEQ multiplex PCR, the repertoire was profiled, and TCRdb retains in-frame clones only, with some absent. The sample records 50,000 to 65,000 clones, around 89% being singletons. The chain is built from TRBV30 and TRBJ2-7, with 12 bases matching TRBD2. Sequencing was carried out using peripheral blood. This clonotype was sampled from a human donor in a cohort sampled during active COVID-19. The CDR3 bases are TGTGCCTGGAGGGGACTAGCGGGTGAGCAGTACTTC. Translating gives CAWRGLAGEQYF.